Below, 29 T cell receptor beta chains from the same sample are listed, as sequenced in a study of T cells in Graves' hyperthyroidism and ophthalmopathy. The TCR beta CDR3 regions underwent amplification using RNA transcripts as the source. Initially, a first-round RT-PCR of the TCR CDR3 employed the HTBI primer set. TCRdb re-called the multiplex PCR reads through MiXCR, storing one row per CDR3 protein. This sample has roughly 560,000 distinct CDR3 sequences; over 12% occur once, and the top ten carry about 4.5%. Sequencing was performed on blood. Receptors were obtained from a middle-aged woman with Graves' ophthalmopathy.

This clonotype was seen repeatedly, ten times or more. The J gene is TRBJ1-1, the V gene TRBV7-8; unclear D gene. Per the germline V gene, CDR1 is SGHVS and CDR2 is FQNEAQ. Trimming removed 6 bases at V and 2 bases at J, with 16 bases between. The CDR3 has 15 residues. The CDR3 sequence: CASRGFESGNTEAFF. The CDR3 coding sequence is TGTGCCAGCAGGGGTTTTGAATCGGGTAACACTGAAGCTTTCTTT.

This clonotype was seen at least ten times. The chain links TRBV2 to TRBJ2-7, with a tentative D call TRBD1 (5 bases). Germline CDR1 is SNHLY and CDR2 is FYNNEI. Trimming cost V 7 bases and J 2 bases, with 18 bases left between them. CDR3 size: 15 residues. The CDR3 sequence is CASIEWGRPTYEQYF. CDR3 in DNA: TGTGCCAGCATCGAATGGGGCCGCCCTACCTACGAGCAGTACTTC. The full variable domain, in which reference TRBV2 and TRBJ2-7 provide the parts outside the CDR3, is EPEVTQTPSHQVTQMGQEVILRCVPISNHLYFYWYRQILGQKVEFLVSFYNNEISEKSEIFDDQFSVERPDGSNFTLKIRSTKLEDSAMYFCASIEWGRPTYEQYFGPGTRLTVT.

The chain has TRBV24-1 and TRBJ1-5, with TRBD1 as a possible D gene (6 bases). Germline loops: CDR1 KGHDR, CDR2 SFDVKD. This CDR3 spans 14 amino acids. V lost 9 bases and J 3 bases, leaving 14 bases between the germline ends. CDR3 coding DNA: TGTGCCACCCCAACCAGGGGACCCAATCAGCCCCAGCATTTT. It translates to CATPTRGPNQPQHF.

As regards this clonotype: Since no conserved phenylalanine or tryptophan closes the CDR3, a read error is the likely cause. The chain uses TRBV6-1 and TRBJ2-7; D is perhaps TRBD2 (6 bases). Trimming took off 7 bases at V and 7 bases at J, with 17 bases between the two ends. In germline, CDR1 is MNHNS, CDR2 SASEGT. The CDR3 contains 13 residues. CDR3 nucleotides: TGTGCCAGCAAGACGGGAGAGGTCGGGGAGCAGTACTCC. Translating gives CASKTGEVGEQYS.

This clonotype was counted between two and nine times. V and J are TRBV20-1 and TRBJ2-7; 8 bases align to TRBD2. CDR1 and CDR2 (germline): DFQATT, SNEGSKA (reference sequence). This CDR3 contains 14 residues. V dropped 1 base and J dropped 4; count of bases not matched to a gene: 6. CDR3 nucleotide sequence: TGCAGTGCTAGAGTCGGGACTAGTAAATACGAGCAGTACTTC. Its translation is CSARVGTSKYEQYF.

This clonotype was observed many times. The chain employs TRBV19 and TRBJ1-2, with D tentatively TRBD1 (5 bases). CDR3 length: 13 residues. The V and J ends lost 1 base and 4 bases respectively, with 7 bases between them. Germline V gene lookup returns CDR1 LNHDA and CDR2 SQIVND (reference sequence). CDR3 loop: CASSIGGGYGYTF. CDR3 coding DNA: TGTGCCAGTAGTATAGGGGGGGGCTATGGCTACACCTTC.

The chain is built from TRBV3-1 and TRBJ2-5; the match to TRBD2 covers 9 bases. The germline V gene has CDR1 LGHDT and CDR2 YNNKEL (reference sequence). The CDR3 extends over 15 amino acids. V gave up 0 bases and J gave up 5 bases; unmatched junction bases: 4. CDR3 protein: CASSQDSGSRETQYF. DNA of the CDR3: TGTGCCAGCAGCCAAGATAGCGGGAGTAGGGAGACCCAGTACTTC.

This clonotype showed up many times. The chain uses TRBV9 and TRBJ2-7; D uncertain. The CDR3 runs to 14 residues. V was pared by 0 bases and J by 2 bases, with 9 bases between. Germline V lookup: CDR1 SGDLS, CDR2 YYNGEE. CDR3 in DNA: TGTGCCAGCAGCGTAGGTGCAGGAACCTACGAGCAGTACTTC. Encoded protein: CASSVGAGTYEQYF.

The chain recombines TRBV3-1 with TRBJ2-5; no definite D call. Trimming removed 1 base from V and 0 bases from J, with 12 bases in between. CDR1 and CDR2 (germline): LGHDT, YNNKEL (reference sequence). The CDR3 has 16 residues. This CDR3 reads CASSQGIGRDQETQYF. DNA of the CDR3: TGTGCCAGCAGCCAAGGAATCGGCCGGGACCAAGAGACCCAGTACTTC.

This clonotype was detected many times. This sequence joins TRBV4-1 and TRBJ2-7, with TRBD2 identical over 7 bases. The V gene's germline CDR1 is MGHRA and CDR2 YSYEKL. The V gene end was trimmed by 0 bases and the J gene end by 5 bases; junction bases not matched to a gene: 4. There are 14 residues in the CDR3. The CDR3 loop is CASSQERGFNEQYF. The CDR3 nucleotides are TGCGCCAGCAGCCAAGAGCGGGGGTTCAACGAGCAGTACTTC.

This clonotype appeared many times. The chain employs TRBV6-1 and TRBJ1-2; TRBD1 is a possible D gene (5 bases). V lost 7 bases to trimming and J lost 6 bases, with 12 bases between them. Looked up from germline, CDR1 is MNHNS and CDR2 is SASEGT. This CDR3 has 12 residues. As DNA, the CDR3 is TGTGCCAGCACAGGGCGCACACATGGCTACACCTTC. Its translation is CASTGRTHGYTF.

The sample holds many counts of this clonotype. The chain carries TRBV7-3 and TRBJ1-1, with unresolved D. Trimming took 2 bases from V and 7 from J, leaving 11 bases between them. The CDR3 runs to 13 residues. Germline V gene data show CDR1 as SGHTA and CDR2 as FQGTGA. The CDR3 DNA sequence: TGTGCCAGCAGCTTAGCAGTAAAGTATGAAGCTTTCTTT. Translating it yields CASSLAVKYEAFF.

This clonotype was recorded many times. V and J are TRBV4-1 and TRBJ1-1; possibly TRBD1 for D (5 bases). CDR3 size: 15 residues. The V end was cut by 1 base, the J end by 10 bases, with 19 bases between. The V gene's germline CDR1 is MGHRA and CDR2 YSYEKL. For the CDR3, the DNA is TGCGCCAGCAGCCAAGTTATACGGGCTGACAGCCGAGCTTTCTTT. Its translation is CASSQVIRADSRAFF.

This clonotype was seen at least ten times. This sequence joins TRBV4-2 and TRBJ1-3, with 11 bases fitting TRBD1. Germline V CDR1 and CDR2: LGHNA, YNFKEQ. J was trimmed by 1 base and V by 4 bases; bases with no gene match: 3. This CDR3 is built from 16 residues. CDR3 nucleotide sequence: TGTGCCAGCAGCCCCGGACAGGGGGCTTCTGGAAACACCATATATTTT. Amino acid sequence: CASSPGQGASGNTIYF.

This clonotype was seen repeatedly, ten times or more. The V call is TRBV7-6, the J call TRBJ2-7; TRBD2 matches at 8 bases. V lost 0 bases and J lost 3; bases outside the gene matches: 4. Per the germline V gene, CDR1 is SGHVS and CDR2 is FNYEAQ. This CDR3 is built from 15 residues. CDR3 region: CASSLATSGVYEQYF. The CDR3 coding sequence is TGTGCCAGCAGCTTAGCTACTAGCGGAGTCTACGAGCAGTACTTC.

This clonotype showed up just once. The chain is built from TRBV20-1 and TRBJ2-7; 9 bases agree with TRBD1. The CDR3 is made up of 15 amino acids. Germline V gene data show CDR1 as DFQATT and CDR2 as SNEGSKA (reference sequence). V shed 4 bases, J shed 3 bases, and the junction held 10 bases outside the gene matches. In nucleotides, the CDR3 is TGCAGTGCTAAAGGCGGGACAGGGAAAGACTACGAGCAGTACTTC. Translation gives CSAKGGTGKDYEQYF.

This clonotype was recorded many times. Here the CDR3 DNA reads TGCAGTGCTAGTATGCGGGGCGATACGCAGTATTTT. It encodes CSASMRGDTQYF. The V gene is TRBV20-1, the J gene TRBJ2-3, with D possibly TRBD2 on 6 matching bases. V was pared by 3 bases and J by 6 bases, with 10 bases between. Germline V gene data show CDR1 as DFQATT and CDR2 as SNEGSKA (reference sequence). The CDR3 consists of 12 residues.

Many counts were recorded for this clonotype. The chain uses TRBV12-3 or TRBV12-4 and TRBJ2-5; TRBD1 might be the D (6 bases). This CDR3 contains 13 residues. V was shortened by 5 bases and J by 7 bases, with 14 bases between the two germline ends. CDR3 residues: CASSPQGFGTQYF. The CDR3 coding sequence is TGTGCCAGCAGTCCACAGGGCTTTGGGACCCAGTACTTC.

The CDR3 DNA sequence: TGTGCCAGCAGTTTGGCCGGCAGTACGAACACCGGGGAGCTGTTTTTT. Protein sequence: CASSLAGSTNTGELFF. The chain uses TRBV28 and TRBJ2-2; D not resolved. Germline lookup yields CDR1 MDHEN and CDR2 SYDVKM. Trimming shortened V by 3 bases and J by 0 bases, and 11 bases separated the two germline ends. The CDR3 loop spans 16 amino acids.

The rearrangement links TRBV30 to TRBJ2-2; unclear D gene. Germline V gives CDR1 GTSNPN, CDR2 SVGIG (reference sequence). V gave up 5 bases and J gave up 5 bases, with 12 bases separating them. CDR3 size: 13 residues. The DNA of the CDR3 is TGTGCCTGGTCCCGAACAGTTACCGGGGAGCTGTTTTTT. This encodes CAWSRTVTGELFF.

This clonotype has a count of ten or more. The chain carries TRBV6-5 and TRBJ1-1; no clear D. The germline CDR1 and CDR2 sequences are MNHEY and SVGAGI. V lost 5 bases, J lost 0 bases, and 10 bases lay in between. This CDR3 has 14 residues. The CDR3 sequence is CASSNPTMNTEAFF. The DNA of the CDR3 is TGTGCCAGCAGTAACCCGACAATGAACACTGAAGCTTTCTTT.

The sample holds a few counts of this clonotype. CDR3 sequence (DNA): TGCGCCAGCAGCCAAGATCCCGCAGGTCCTCTCTCTGGGGCCAACGTCCTGACTTTC. Its translation: CASSQDPAGPLSGANVLTF. V is TRBV4-1 and J is TRBJ2-6; D is unresolved. CDR1 is MGHRA and CDR2 is YSYEKL in the germline V gene. CDR3 size: 19 residues. V was cut by 0 bases and J by 0 bases, with 15 bases left in between.

The chain has TRBV3-1 and TRBJ2-7; possible D gene TRBD2, 5 bases. The ends were cut back, 2 bases at V and 7 bases at J, with 12 bases in the middle. The germline CDR1 and CDR2 sequences are LGHDT and YNNKEL (reference sequence). CDR3 length equals 13 residues. CDR3 coding DNA: TGTGCCAGCAGCCAATTGAGGACTGGGGAGCAGTACTTC. Its translation: CASSQLRTGEQYF.

The sample holds many counts of this clonotype. The chain combines TRBV6-1 with TRBJ2-2; 9 bases line up with TRBD1. Germline CDR1 reads MNHNS; CDR2 reads SASEGT. The CDR3 sequence is 13 residues long. Trimming cost V 6 bases and J 6 bases; bases outside gene matches: 2. CDR3 sequence reads: CASSTGGPGELFF. For the CDR3, the DNA is TGTGCCAGCAGCACAGGGGGCCCCGGGGAGCTGTTTTTT.

This clonotype was picked up a small number of times. The chain is built from TRBV4-1 and TRBJ2-3; TRBD2 matches at 12 bases. The junction had 0 bases not matched to a gene; V was cut back by 1 base and J by 1 base. This CDR3 spans 16 amino acids. Germline CDR1 and CDR2: MGHRA and YSYEKL. Written as DNA, the CDR3 is TGCGCCAGCAGCCAAGGACTAGCGGGAGGCACAGATACGCAGTATTTT. Protein: CASSQGLAGGTDTQYF.

This clonotype appeared many times. The chain joins TRBV12-3 or TRBV12-4 to TRBJ1-3; 7 bases map to TRBD1. V was clipped by 6 bases and J by 4 bases; unmatched bases: 9. The CDR3 has 15 amino acids. Here the CDR3 DNA reads TGTGCCAGCAGCCGGACAGGAGCCCCCGGAAACACCATATATTTT. It specifies CASSRTGAPGNTIYF.

This chain connects TRBV6-1 to TRBJ1-5; TRBD1 might be the D (5 bases). Trimming left V 1 base short and J 6 bases short, with 19 bases between. CDR1 is MNHNS and CDR2 is SASEGT in the germline V gene. This CDR3 comprises 17 residues. In DNA, the CDR3 is TGTGCCAGCAGTGAAGGAGGACATCGACTAGCGGGTCAGCCCCAGCATTTT. Translated, it gives CASSEGGHRLAGQPQHF.

At least ten counts were recorded for this clonotype. The rearrangement joins TRBV28 to TRBJ1-3; no firm D call. Germline V gene sequence: CDR1 MDHEN, CDR2 SYDVKM. Trimming left V 6 bases short and J 2 bases short, with 8 bases between. CDR3 length equals 13 residues. The CDR3 sequence: CASRQVTGNTIYF. CDR3 nucleotide sequence: TGTGCCAGCAGGCAGGTTACTGGAAACACCATATATTTT.

This clonotype was observed many times. The chain couples TRBV6-5 to TRBJ2-5, with D possibly being TRBD1 (5 bases). The germline V gene encodes CDR1 MNHEY and CDR2 SVGAGI. Trimming cost V 6 bases and J 9 bases, with 17 bases left between them. The CDR3 totals 13 residues. In nucleotides, the CDR3 is TGTGCCAGCAGACAAGACAGCCTCAGCGCCCAGTACTTC. As protein: CASRQDSLSAQYF.